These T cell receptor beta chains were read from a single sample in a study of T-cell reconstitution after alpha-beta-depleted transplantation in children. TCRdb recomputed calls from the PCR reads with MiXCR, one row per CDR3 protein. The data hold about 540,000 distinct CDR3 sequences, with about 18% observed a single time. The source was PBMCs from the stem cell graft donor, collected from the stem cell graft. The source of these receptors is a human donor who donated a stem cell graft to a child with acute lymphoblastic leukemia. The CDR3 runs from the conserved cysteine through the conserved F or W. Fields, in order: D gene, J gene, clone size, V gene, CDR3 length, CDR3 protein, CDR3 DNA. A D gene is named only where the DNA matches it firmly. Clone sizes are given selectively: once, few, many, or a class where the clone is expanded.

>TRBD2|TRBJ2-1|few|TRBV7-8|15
CASSRTRDSYNEQFF
TGTGCCAGCAGCCGGACTAGGGACTCCTACAATGAGCAGTTCTTC
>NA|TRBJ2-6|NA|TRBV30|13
CAWRTPGANVLTF
TGTGCCTGGAGGACTCCCGGGGCCAACGTCCTGACTTTC
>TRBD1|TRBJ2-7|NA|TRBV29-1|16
CSVVEGPGTGDYEQYF
TGCAGCGTCGTGGAGGGACCCGGGACAGGGGACTACGAGCAGTACTTC
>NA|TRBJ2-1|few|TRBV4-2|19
CASSQDPIEDSSSYNEQFF
TGTGCCAGCAGCCAAGATCCGATCGAGGACTCGAGCTCCTACAATGAGCAGTTCTTC
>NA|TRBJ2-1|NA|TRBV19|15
CASSPRGSGNNEQFF
TGTGCCAGTAGCCCCAGGGGAAGTGGAAACAATGAGCAGTTCTTC
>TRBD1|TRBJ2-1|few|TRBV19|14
CASSGTDTKSEQFF
TGTGCCAGTTCAGGGACAGACACAAAGAGTGAGCAGTTCTTC
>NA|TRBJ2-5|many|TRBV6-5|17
CASSYSLGGRGLETQYF
TGTGCCAGCAGTTACTCCTTAGGGGGGCGCGGGCTCGAGACCCAGTACTTC
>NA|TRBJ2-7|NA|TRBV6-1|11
CATVGLYEQYF
TGTGCCACCGTGGGCCTCTACGAGCAGTACTTC
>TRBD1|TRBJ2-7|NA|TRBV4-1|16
CASSPGGGTGGYEQYF
TGCGCCAGCAGCCCCGGCGGAGGGACAGGGGGATACGAGCAGTACTTC
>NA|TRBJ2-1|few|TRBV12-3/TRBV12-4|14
CASTTPSFYNEQFF
TGTGCCAGCACCACACCATCGTTCTACAATGAGCAGTTCTTC
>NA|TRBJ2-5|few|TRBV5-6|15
CASSLRSGSRETQYF
TGTGCCAGCAGCTTGAGGAGTGGGAGTCGGGAGACCCAGTACTTC
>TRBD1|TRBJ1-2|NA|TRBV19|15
CASSMDRSYNYGYTF
TGTGCCAGTAGTATGGACAGGAGTTATAACTATGGCTACACCTTC
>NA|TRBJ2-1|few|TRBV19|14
CASTPTSSYNEQFF
TGTGCCAGTACCCCGACTAGCTCCTACAATGAGCAGTTCTTC
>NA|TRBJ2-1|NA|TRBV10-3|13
CAISELLAHEQFF
TGTGCCATCAGTGAACTACTAGCCCATGAGCAGTTCTTC